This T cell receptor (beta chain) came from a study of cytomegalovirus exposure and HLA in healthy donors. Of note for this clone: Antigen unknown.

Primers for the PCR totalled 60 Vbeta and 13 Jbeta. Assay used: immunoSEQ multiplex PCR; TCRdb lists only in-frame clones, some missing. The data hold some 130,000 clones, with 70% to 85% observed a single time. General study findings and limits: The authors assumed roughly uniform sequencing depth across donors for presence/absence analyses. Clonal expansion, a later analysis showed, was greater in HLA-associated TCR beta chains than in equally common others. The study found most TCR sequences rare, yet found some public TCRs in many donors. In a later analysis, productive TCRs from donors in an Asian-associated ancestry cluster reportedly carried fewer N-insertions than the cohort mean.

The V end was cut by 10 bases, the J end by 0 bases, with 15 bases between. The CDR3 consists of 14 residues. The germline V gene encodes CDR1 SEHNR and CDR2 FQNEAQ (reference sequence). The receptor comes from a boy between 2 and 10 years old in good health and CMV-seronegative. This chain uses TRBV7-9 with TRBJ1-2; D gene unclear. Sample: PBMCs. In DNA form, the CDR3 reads TGTGCCACCCCCGAGAATCAGGCTAACTATGGCTACACCTTC. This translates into CATPENQANYGYTF. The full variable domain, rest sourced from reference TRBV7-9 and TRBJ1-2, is DTGVSQNPRHKITKRGQNVTFRCDPISEHNRLYWYRQTLGQGPEFLTYFQNEAQLEKSRLLSDRFSAERPKGSFSTLEIQRTEQGDSAMYLCATPENQANYGYTFGSGTRLTVV.